The 13 T cell receptor beta chains reported below all come from one sample, sequenced in a study of immune cell composition in non-small cell lung cancer. Assay used: immunoSEQ multiplex PCR; TCRdb lists only in-frame clones, some missing. This table holds about 7,200 clones, under 75% found once. The source material was lung tumor tissue. The receptors stem from a human donor with non-small cell lung cancer.

The V call is TRBV10-3, the J call TRBJ2-3, with D maybe TRBD2 (5 bases). Germline V lookup: CDR1 ENHRY, CDR2 SYGVKD. V lost 3 bases and J 0 bases, leaving 13 bases between the germline ends. The CDR3 runs to 16 residues. CDR3 sequence (DNA): TGTGCCATCAGTGAACCCATAGCGAGTAGCACAGATACGCAGTATTTT. Protein: CAISEPIASSTDTQYF.

The gene calls are TRBV4-1 and TRBJ2-1; possibly TRBD2 for D (6 bases). Germline CDR1 is MGHRA and CDR2 is YSYEKL. The V gene lost 0 bases and the J gene lost 0 bases, with 18 bases spanning the gap. This CDR3 spans 19 amino acids. Written as DNA, the CDR3 is TGCGCCAGCAGCCAAGAAGGGCCCCTAGCGACCTACTCCTACAATGAGCAGTTCTTC. Translated, it gives CASSQEGPLATYSYNEQFF.

This clone was detected once. The rearrangement uses TRBV19 and TRBJ2-3, with 11 nucleotides matching TRBD2. Germline V CDR1 and CDR2: LNHDA, SQIVND (reference sequence). Unmatched junction bases numbered 14, after V lost 10 bases and J lost 5 bases. This CDR3 is 16 amino acids long. CDR3 sequence reads: CATSSGRTSGIDTQYF. CDR3 bases: TGTGCCACCTCTAGCGGGAGGACCAGCGGGATAGATACGCAGTATTTT.

This clone was recorded only once. The chain combines TRBV14 with TRBJ1-6, with D maybe TRBD1 (5 bases). The germline CDR1 and CDR2 sequences are SGHDN and FVKESK. This CDR3 is 16 amino acids long. Deletions cut 3 bases from V and 9 bases from J, with 18 bases between. The chain's CDR3 is CASSHRGTGQSSPLHF. CDR3 DNA sequence: TGTGCCAGCAGCCATCGGGGGACTGGGCAGAGTTCACCCCTCCACTTT.

V and J are TRBV6-1 and TRBJ1-2, with D uncertain. This CDR3 comprises 13 residues. Germline CDR1 reads MNHNS; CDR2 reads SASEGT. Trimming took 11 bases from V and 0 from J, leaving 13 bases between them. CDR3 in amino acids: CAASLTPNYGYTF. The DNA of the CDR3 is TGTGCCGCGAGTTTGACTCCTAACTATGGCTACACCTTC.

The chain employs TRBV5-1 and TRBJ2-1, with 7 bases aligning to TRBD2. Unmatched junction bases numbered 14, after V lost 4 bases and J lost 7 bases. Germline values: CDR1 SGHRS, CDR2 YFSETQ. This CDR3 has 16 amino acids. The CDR3 nucleotides read TGCGCCAGCAGCGGGCCTAGCGGCGTCACGAGGAATGAGCAGTTCTTC. This codes for CASSGPSGVTRNEQFF. The full variable domain, with the rest looked up from reference TRBV5-1 and TRBJ2-1, is KAGVTQTPRYLIKTRGQQVTLSCSPISGHRSVSWYQQTPGQGLQFLFEYFSETQRNKGNFPGRFSGRQFSNSRSEMNVSTLELGDSALYLCASSGPSGVTRNEQFFGPGTRLTVL.

The chain is built from TRBV6-5 and TRBJ2-2; 9 bases agree with TRBD1. The CDR3 consists of 14 residues. Germline V gene sequence: CDR1 MNHEY, CDR2 SVGAGI. After removal of 6 bases from V and 3 bases from J, the junction contained 2 bases not matched to a gene. CDR3 nucleotides: TGTGCCAGCAGGAGGACAGGGGACACCGGGGAGCTGTTTTTT. Translated: CASRRTGDTGELFF.

The rearrangement links TRBV5-6 to TRBJ2-5, with TRBD1 identical over 11 bases. V shed 4 bases, J shed 4 bases, and the junction held 12 bases outside the gene matches. CDR1 SGHDT and CDR2 YYEEEE come from the germline V gene. The CDR3 covers 17 residues. CDR3 region: CASSLDRGRTNSETQYF. The DNA for the CDR3 is TGTGCCAGCAGCCTGGACAGGGGGCGAACGAATTCAGAGACCCAGTACTTC.

The count of this clone is one. The CDR3 nucleotides read TGCGCCAGCAGAACTCAGGGGGCGAGCACTGAAGCTTTCTTT. Translation: CASRTQGASTEAFF. The V and J genes are TRBV5-1 and TRBJ1-1; 8 nucleotides align to TRBD1. The CDR3 consists of 14 residues. The V gene end was trimmed by 5 bases and the J gene end by 4 bases; junction bases not matched to a gene: 7. Germline CDR1 reads SGHRS; CDR2 reads YFSETQ.

The gene calls are TRBV29-1 and TRBJ2-1; TRBD1 is a possible D gene (7 bases). The CDR3 is made up of 15 amino acids. CDR1 is SQVTM and CDR2 is ANQGSEA in the germline V gene. Trimming pared 7 bases from V and 8 bases from J, leaving 24 bases between. CDR3 loop: CSAKGGRDSDDEQFF. CDR3 in DNA: TGCAGCGCCAAAGGGGGGCGGGACAGTGACGATGAGCAGTTCTTC.

The chain carries TRBV9 and TRBJ2-3, with unresolved D. Trimming cost V 4 bases and J 3 bases, with 9 bases left between them. CDR1 SGDLS and CDR2 YYNGEE come from the germline V gene. The CDR3 consists of 13 residues. The CDR3 nucleotides are TGTGCCAGCAGCCCAGCGAGGACAGATACGCAGTATTTT. Translation: CASSPARTDTQYF.

This clone was seen a handful of times. The rearrangement links TRBV5-1 to TRBJ1-6; 9 bases are a match to TRBD1. The germline CDR1 and CDR2 sequences are SGHRS and YFSETQ. The CDR3 has 16 residues. V lost 1 base and J lost 10; bases outside the gene matches: 9. Written as DNA, the CDR3 is TGCGCCAGCAGCTTGCGGGGGACAGGGAGTAGGTCACCCCTCCACTTT. Encoded protein: CASSLRGTGSRSPLHF.

The J gene is TRBJ2-5, the V gene TRBV29-1; tentative D call: TRBD2 (6 bases). Looked up from germline, CDR1 is SQVTM and CDR2 is ANQGSEA. The CDR3 is 13 amino acids. The V end was cut by 6 bases, the J end by 5 bases, with 16 bases between. In DNA, the CDR3 is TGCAGCGTAGATACCGGGGGTGGGGAGACCCAGTACTTC. Protein: CSVDTGGGETQYF.